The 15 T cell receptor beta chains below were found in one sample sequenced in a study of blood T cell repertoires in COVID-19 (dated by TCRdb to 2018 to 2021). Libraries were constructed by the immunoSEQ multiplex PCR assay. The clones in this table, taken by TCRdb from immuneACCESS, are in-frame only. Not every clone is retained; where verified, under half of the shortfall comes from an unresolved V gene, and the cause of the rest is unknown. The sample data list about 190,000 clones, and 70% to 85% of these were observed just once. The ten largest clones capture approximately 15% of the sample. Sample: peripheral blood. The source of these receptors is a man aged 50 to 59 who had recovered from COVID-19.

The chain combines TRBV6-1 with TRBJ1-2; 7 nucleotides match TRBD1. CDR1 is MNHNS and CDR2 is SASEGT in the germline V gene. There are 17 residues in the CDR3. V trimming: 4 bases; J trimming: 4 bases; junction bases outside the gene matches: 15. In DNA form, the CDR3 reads TGTGCCAGCAGTGCGAAACTTCCGGGACAGACTTCCTATGGCTACACCTTC. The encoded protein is CASSAKLPGQTSYGYTF.

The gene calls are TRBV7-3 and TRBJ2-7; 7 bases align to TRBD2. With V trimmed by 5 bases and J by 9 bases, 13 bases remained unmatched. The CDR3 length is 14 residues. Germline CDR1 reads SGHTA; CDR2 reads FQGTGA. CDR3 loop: CASSRGGAQMAQYF. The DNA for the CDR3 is TGTGCCAGCAGCCGGGGAGGGGCTCAGATGGCGCAGTACTTC. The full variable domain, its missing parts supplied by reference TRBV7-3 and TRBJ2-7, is GAGVSQTPSNKVTEKGKYVELRCDPISGHTALYWYRQSLGQGPEFLIYFQGTGAADDSGLPNDRFFAVRPEGSVSTLKIQRTERGDSAVYLCASSRGGAQMAQYFGPGTRLTVT.

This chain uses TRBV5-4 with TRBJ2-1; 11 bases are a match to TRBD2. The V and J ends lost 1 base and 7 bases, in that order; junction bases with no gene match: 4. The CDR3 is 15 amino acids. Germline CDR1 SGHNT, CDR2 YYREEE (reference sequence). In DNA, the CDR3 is TGTGCCAGCAGCTTGTTACTAGCGGGAGTAAATGAGCAGTTCTTC. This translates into CASSLLLAGVNEQFF.

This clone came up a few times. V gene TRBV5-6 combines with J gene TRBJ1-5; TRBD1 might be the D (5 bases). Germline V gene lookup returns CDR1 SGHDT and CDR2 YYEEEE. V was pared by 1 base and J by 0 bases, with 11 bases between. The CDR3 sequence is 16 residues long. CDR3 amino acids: CASSLWGGYSNQPQHF. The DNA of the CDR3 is TGTGCCAGCAGCTTGTGGGGGGGGTATAGCAATCAGCCCCAGCATTTT.

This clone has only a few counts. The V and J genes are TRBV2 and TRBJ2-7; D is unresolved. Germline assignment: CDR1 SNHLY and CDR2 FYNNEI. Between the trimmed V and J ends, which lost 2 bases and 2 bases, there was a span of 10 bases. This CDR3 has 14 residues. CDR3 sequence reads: CASSEQAGTYEQYF. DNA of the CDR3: TGTGCCAGCAGTGAACAGGCAGGCACCTACGAGCAGTACTTC.

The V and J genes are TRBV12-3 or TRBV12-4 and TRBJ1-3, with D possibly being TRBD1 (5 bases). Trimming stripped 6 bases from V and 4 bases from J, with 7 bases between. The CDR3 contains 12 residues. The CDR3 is CASRPGGNTIYF. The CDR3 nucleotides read TGTGCCAGCAGGCCAGGGGGAAACACCATATATTTT.

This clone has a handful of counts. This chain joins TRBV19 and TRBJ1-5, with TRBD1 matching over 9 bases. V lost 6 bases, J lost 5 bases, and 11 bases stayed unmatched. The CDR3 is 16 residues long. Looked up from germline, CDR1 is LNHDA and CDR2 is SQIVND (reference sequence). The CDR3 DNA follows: TGTGCCAGTAGAATTACCCGGGACAGGGTTGATCAGCCCCAGCATTTT. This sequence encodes CASRITRDRVDQPQHF.

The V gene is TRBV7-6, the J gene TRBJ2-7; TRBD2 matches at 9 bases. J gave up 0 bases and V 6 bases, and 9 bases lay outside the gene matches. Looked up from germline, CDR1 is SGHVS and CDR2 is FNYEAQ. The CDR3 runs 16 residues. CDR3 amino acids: CASSYTSGLSSYEQYF. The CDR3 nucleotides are TGTGCCAGCAGTTATACTAGCGGGTTAAGCTCCTACGAGCAGTACTTC.

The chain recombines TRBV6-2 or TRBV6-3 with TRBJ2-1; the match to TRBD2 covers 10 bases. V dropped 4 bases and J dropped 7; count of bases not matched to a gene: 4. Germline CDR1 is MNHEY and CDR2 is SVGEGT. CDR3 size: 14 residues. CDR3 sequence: CASSSAGGPNEQFF. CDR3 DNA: TGTGCCAGCAGTTCAGCGGGAGGGCCGAATGAGCAGTTCTTC.

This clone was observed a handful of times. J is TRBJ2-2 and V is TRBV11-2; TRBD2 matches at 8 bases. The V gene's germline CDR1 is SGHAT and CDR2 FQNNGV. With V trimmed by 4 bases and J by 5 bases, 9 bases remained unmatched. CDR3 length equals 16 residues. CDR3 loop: CASSSRAGVRTGELFF. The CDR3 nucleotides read TGTGCCAGCAGCTCGAGAGCGGGAGTACGGACCGGGGAGCTGTTTTTT.

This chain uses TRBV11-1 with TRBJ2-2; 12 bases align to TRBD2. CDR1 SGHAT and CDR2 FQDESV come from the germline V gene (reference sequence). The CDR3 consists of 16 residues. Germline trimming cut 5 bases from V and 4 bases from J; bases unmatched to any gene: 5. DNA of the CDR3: TGTGCCAGCAGCATAAGGACTAGCGGGGTCACCGGGGAGCTGTTTTTT. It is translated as CASSIRTSGVTGELFF.

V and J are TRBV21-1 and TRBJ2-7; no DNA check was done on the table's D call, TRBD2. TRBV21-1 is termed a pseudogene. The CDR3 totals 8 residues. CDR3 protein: CASRRRVV. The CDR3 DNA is TGTGCCAGCAGGAGAAGAGTGGTC.

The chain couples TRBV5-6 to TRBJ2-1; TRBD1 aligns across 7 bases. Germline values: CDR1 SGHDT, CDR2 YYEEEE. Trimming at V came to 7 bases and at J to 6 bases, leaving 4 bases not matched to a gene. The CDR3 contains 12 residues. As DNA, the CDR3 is TGTGCCAGCTCCCGGGACAGCAATGAGCAGTTCTTC. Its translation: CASSRDSNEQFF.

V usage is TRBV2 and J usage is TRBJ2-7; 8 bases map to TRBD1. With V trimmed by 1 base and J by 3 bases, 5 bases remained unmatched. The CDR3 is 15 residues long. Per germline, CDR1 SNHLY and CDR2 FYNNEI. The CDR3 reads CASSEEDRVGYEQYF. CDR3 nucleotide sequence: TGTGCCAGCAGTGAAGAGGACAGGGTAGGCTACGAGCAGTACTTC.

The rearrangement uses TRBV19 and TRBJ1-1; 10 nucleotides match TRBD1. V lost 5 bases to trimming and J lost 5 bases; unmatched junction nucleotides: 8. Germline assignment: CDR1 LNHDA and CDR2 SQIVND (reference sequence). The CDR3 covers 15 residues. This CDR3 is CASSAKDRGVTEAFF. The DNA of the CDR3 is TGTGCCAGTAGTGCGAAGGACAGGGGGGTGACTGAAGCTTTCTTT.